A selection of T cell receptor beta chains follows, all from one sample in a study of chemoradiotherapy in HPV16-positive cancers. Profiled with immunoSEQ multiplex PCR; TCRdb holds only in-frame clones, not every one. The sample includes 15,000 to 20,000 clones, more than 85% seen only once; the top ten take roughly an eighth. The sample consisted of blood, taken from a patient who underwent chemoradiotherapy. Every receptor here comes from a human donor with HPV-associated anogenital cancer. Both conserved end residues are part of each CDR3. The order of the fields is V gene, clone size, J gene, D gene, CDR3 protein, CDR3 DNA. The D gene is left open where the match is weak. Not every row has a clone size; where given, it reads once, few, many or a size class.

v_gene: TRBV18
abundance: -
j_gene: TRBJ1-1
d_gene: TRBD1
CDR3aa: CASSPGGADTEAFF
CDR3nt: TGTGCCAGCTCCCCAGGGGGCGCGGACACTGAAGCTTTCTTT

v_gene: TRBV30
abundance: few
j_gene: TRBJ1-1
d_gene: -
CDR3aa: CAWSTGLGGTEAFF
CDR3nt: TGTGCCTGGAGTACGGGGCTGGGTGGTACTGAAGCTTTCTTT

v_gene: TRBV11-2
abundance: -
j_gene: TRBJ1-1
d_gene: -
CDR3aa: CASSFSEGKSEAFF
CDR3nt: TGTGCCAGCAGCTTTTCTGAGGGTAAATCTGAAGCTTTCTTT

v_gene: TRBV12-5
abundance: once
j_gene: TRBJ1-1
d_gene: -
CDR3aa: CASGRRDPKEDNTEAFF
CDR3nt: TGTGCTAGTGGTCGACGGGATCCTAAGGAGGATAACACTGAAGCTTTCTTT

v_gene: TRBV27
abundance: -
j_gene: TRBJ2-7
d_gene: TRBD1
CDR3aa: CASSFGTGGHEQYF
CDR3nt: TGTGCCAGCAGTTTCGGGACAGGGGGCCACGAGCAGTACTTC

v_gene: TRBV7-8
abundance: -
j_gene: TRBJ2-5
d_gene: -
CDR3aa: CASSLRLLTDQETQYF
CDR3nt: TGTGCCAGCAGCTTAAGATTACTGACAGATCAAGAGACCCAGTACTTC

v_gene: TRBV6-1
abundance: few
j_gene: TRBJ1-2
d_gene: -
CDR3aa: CASSEGGGDYGYTF
CDR3nt: TGTGCCAGCAGTGAAGGAGGGGGGGACTATGGCTACACCTTC

v_gene: TRBV14
abundance: -
j_gene: TRBJ1-4
d_gene: -
CDR3aa: CASSQVGRGLNEKLFF
CDR3nt: TGTGCCAGCAGCCAAGTAGGAAGGGGTCTTAATGAAAAACTGTTTTTT

v_gene: TRBV18
abundance: -
j_gene: TRBJ2-2
d_gene: TRBD1
CDR3aa: CASSPTGGTGELFF
CDR3nt: TGTGCCAGCTCCCCAACAGGGGGCACCGGGGAGCTGTTTTTT

v_gene: TRBV2
abundance: -
j_gene: TRBJ1-2
d_gene: TRBD1
CDR3aa: CASSDTGTANYGYTF
CDR3nt: TGTGCCAGCAGCGATACCGGGACAGCTAACTATGGCTACACCTTC

v_gene: TRBV19
abundance: -
j_gene: TRBJ1-1
d_gene: -
CDR3aa: CASTRQGDQDAFF
CDR3nt: TGTGCCAGTACCCGCCAGGGAGATCAGGATGCTTTCTTT